A selection of T cell receptor beta chains follows, all from one sample in a study of shared clonotypes between healthy human individuals. Method: immunoSEQ multiplex PCR; TCRdb's copy keeps in-frame clones and lacks some. The sample records over 2 million clones, 85% to 95% being singletons. Sequenced sample: naive CD4+ T cells from PBMCs. These receptors all come from a young man in good health. Some clones in this sample may be carry-over from other donors' samples. Both conserved end residues are part of each CDR3. The D gene is left open where the match is weak. Size is stated for part of the rows, as once, few or many counts, or as a class when the clone is expanded.

size: few; V: TRBV7-9; J: TRBJ2-2; D: .; CDR3: CASSPYLGELFF; DNA: TGTGCCAGCAGCCCATACCTCGGGGAGCTGTTTTTT
size: .; V: TRBV28; J: TRBJ2-3; D: TRBD2; CDR3: CASSTSGLAGGGSSTDTQYF; DNA: TGTGCCAGCAGTACCTCGGGACTAGCGGGAGGAGGCTCTAGCACAGATACGCAGTATTTT
size: .; V: TRBV21-1; J: TRBJ1-5; D: .; CDR3: CASSKAPENSNQPQHF; DNA: TGTGCCAGCAGCAAAGCCCCAGAAAATAGCAATCAGCCCCAGCATTTT
size: .; V: TRBV5-5; J: TRBJ2-2; D: TRBD1; CDR3: CASSTVPGQGAGELFF; DNA: TGTGCCAGCAGTACTGTCCCGGGACAGGGGGCCGGGGAGCTGTTTTTT
size: .; V: TRBV6-1; J: TRBJ2-1; D: .; CDR3: CASSVEPLYNEQFF; DNA: TGTGCCAGCAGTGTTGAGCCCCTCTACAATGAGCAGTTCTTC
size: .; V: TRBV15; J: TRBJ1-1; D: TRBD1; CDR3: CATSRQDRGNTEAFF; DNA: TGTGCCACCAGCAGACAAGACAGGGGCAACACTGAAGCTTTCTTT
size: few; V: TRBV5-1; J: TRBJ1-1; D: .; CDR3: CASSPNTNTEAFF; DNA: TGCGCCAGCAGCCCGAACACGAACACTGAAGCTTTCTTT
size: once; V: TRBV5-1; J: TRBJ2-7; D: .; CDR3: CASSLELDPRLTYEQYF; DNA: TGCGCCAGCAGCTTGGAATTGGACCCCCGGTTGACCTACGAGCAGTACTTC
size: .; V: TRBV27; J: TRBJ2-3; D: .; CDR3: CASSSIPDSDTQYF; DNA: TGTGCCAGCAGTTCCATCCCGGACTCGGATACGCAGTATTTT
size: .; V: TRBV29-1; J: TRBJ1-2; D: TRBD1; CDR3: CSGGQGAPYGYTF; DNA: TGCAGCGGTGGACAGGGGGCCCCATATGGCTACACCTTC
size: once; V: TRBV5-1; J: TRBJ1-1; D: .; CDR3: CASSLQGVGDFF; DNA: TGCGCCAGCAGCTTACAGGGTGTGGGTGATTTCTTT